This TCR beta chain was identified in a study of response to subunit inactivated influenza vaccine. Turning to this clonotype: Antigen unknown.

TCRdb recomputed calls from the RT-PCR reads with MiXCR, one row per CDR3 protein. The data contain about 780,000 distinct CDR3 sequences, around 20% of them singletons. The CDR3 spans 15 residues. The germline V and J ends were trimmed by 2 bases and 2 bases, with 11 bases remaining between them. Germline values: CDR1 ENHRY, CDR2 SYGVKD. Study-level results: Each seasonal influenza vaccination, the authors suggested, recruits few new T cells.

This chain links TRBV10-3 with TRBJ2-3; no reliable D call. Sample: PBMCs from blood, taken 5 to 6 days after vaccination. This TCR was recovered from a man aged 50 to 60 who received an inactivated influenza vaccine. CDR3 residues: CAISEVASHTDTQYF. Here the CDR3 DNA reads TGTGCCATCAGTGAGGTGGCTAGTCACACAGATACGCAGTATTTT.